This T cell receptor (beta chain) appears in the sequencing data of a study of T cells in women clearing cervical HPV infection. MY09/MY11 PCR detected cervical HPV DNA; dot-blot assigned genotypes. Germline V gene sequence: CDR1 MDHEN, CDR2 SYDVKM. The CDR3 sequence is 15 residues long. With V trimmed by 7 bases and J by 3 bases, 10 bases remained unmatched. Points on this clone: Sequencing ends 3 residues short of the CDR3 end; the germline J gene provides the rest.

Here immunoSEQ multiplex PCR was the method, and the copy in TCRdb shows in-frame clones only, minus some. The repertoire shows over 30,000 clones; the top ten hold about 3.7%. The chain recombines TRBV28 with TRBJ1-2; TRBD1 aligns across 8 bases. This clonotype was obtained from a woman aged 18 to 69 with a cervical HPV16 infection that either progressed to CIN3+ or cleared (not recorded which). Sequenced input: blood buffy coat. CDR3 protein: CASTPEQGADYGYTF. The part of the CDR3 DNA that was read is TGTGCCAGCACCCCAGAGCAGGGGGCGGACTATGGC.